The 26 T cell receptor beta chains reported below all come from one sample, sequenced in a study of a mutant IDH1 vaccine in newly diagnosed glioma. Produced via immunoSEQ multiplex PCR; TCRdb's table is partial and in-frame only. The data hold 30,000 or so clones, with approximately 80% observed a single time. Time point specified: baseline, week 1 (first vaccination visit). Noted treatment: pre-vaccination baseline after standard-of-care therapy. Here the sequenced sample was PBMCs, taken from a glioma patient treated with radiotherapy, temozolomide or both. The receptors shown here come from a man aged 30 to 45 with glioma.

This clone is termed hyperexpanded. The V call is TRBV6-1, the J call TRBJ1-2; 7 nucleotides agree with TRBD1. Trimming cost V 3 bases and J 6 bases; bases outside gene matches: 10. CDR1 is MNHNS and CDR2 is SASEGT in the germline V gene. The CDR3 covers 15 residues. The CDR3 DNA is TGTGCCAGCAGTGATGGCCCTAGGGGGCGCGATGGCTACACCTTC. Encoded protein: CASSDGPRGRDGYTF.

The rearrangement joins TRBV4-1 to TRBJ2-7; D is perhaps TRBD1 (6 bases). The CDR3 totals 16 residues. From germline, CDR1 is MGHRA and CDR2 YSYEKL. Trimming cost V 5 bases and J 4 bases, with 21 bases left between them. The CDR3 protein is CASSIRQDGFLYEQYF. As DNA, the CDR3 is TGCGCCAGCAGCATAAGACAGGATGGGTTTCTGTACGAGCAGTACTTC.

This chain links TRBV11-2 with TRBJ2-7; 8 bases align to TRBD2. From germline, CDR1 is SGHAT and CDR2 FQNNGV. Trimming removed 4 bases from V and 3 bases from J; junction bases left unmatched: 11. The CDR3 loop spans 16 amino acids. The CDR3 nucleotides read TGTGCCAGCAGCTCCCCTGGGCGCGGGGGGCACTACGAGCAGTACTTC. This encodes CASSSPGRGGHYEQYF.

The rearrangement links TRBV30 to TRBJ2-1; maybe TRBD2 (5 bases). V was cut by 5 bases and J by 1 base, with 6 bases left in between. Germline V gene sequence: CDR1 GTSNPN, CDR2 SVGIG (reference sequence). The CDR3 covers 12 residues. CDR3 sequence reads: CAWEGSYNEQFF. CDR3 sequence (DNA): TGTGCCTGGGAGGGATCCTACAATGAGCAGTTCTTC.

The chain joins TRBV14 to TRBJ2-5, with D unresolved. The V gene's germline CDR1 is SGHDN and CDR2 FVKESK. Trimming pared 4 bases from V and 6 bases from J, leaving 9 bases between. CDR3 size: 12 residues. The CDR3 sequence: CASSLSSQTQYF. The CDR3 nucleotides are TGTGCCAGCAGCCTAAGCAGTCAGACCCAGTACTTC.

The CDR3 DNA is TGTGCCAGCAGCCCCAGACTAGCGGGAGGGCGCGATACGCAGTATTTT. Its translation is CASSPRLAGGRDTQYF. V and J are TRBV5-6 and TRBJ2-3; 14 bases align to TRBD2. J gave up 6 bases and V 4 bases, and 7 bases lay outside the gene matches. The length of the CDR3 is 16 residues. Germline CDR1 and CDR2: SGHDT and YYEEEE.

This clone is labeled medium-sized. J is TRBJ2-2 and V is TRBV4-1; D gene uncertain. V was trimmed by 1 base and J by 7 bases, leaving 10 bases between them. Germline CDR1 MGHRA, CDR2 YSYEKL. The CDR3 is 14 amino acids. CDR3 amino acids: CASSQATPGGELFF. CDR3 sequence (DNA): TGCGCCAGCAGCCAAGCTACCCCAGGCGGGGAGCTGTTTTTT.

This clone appeared a single time. The genes are TRBV25-1 and TRBJ2-1; D perhaps matches TRBD1 (5 bases). The CDR3 is made up of 15 amino acids. Trimming removed 6 bases at V and 3 bases at J, with 15 bases between. Germline values: CDR1 MGHDK, CDR2 SYGVNS. The CDR3 loop reads CASSEGVLVYNEQFF. CDR3 sequence (DNA): TGTGCCAGCAGCGAAGGGGTTCTAGTCTACAATGAGCAGTTCTTC.

The chain links TRBV30 to TRBJ1-2; D is perhaps TRBD1 (6 bases). Germline V gene data show CDR1 as GTSNPN and CDR2 as SVGIG (reference sequence). The CDR3 totals 16 residues. V lost 4 bases, J lost 8 bases, and 26 bases lay in between. DNA of the CDR3: TGTGCCTGGAAAGGGGGGGGTTTGGGCCACTTGGGGGGCTACACCTTC. Translating gives CAWKGGGLGHLGGYTF.

This clone was detected a few times. The rearrangement joins TRBV18 to TRBJ1-5; 9 nucleotides align to TRBD1. Germline lookup yields CDR1 KGHSH and CDR2 LQKENI. The CDR3 extends over 14 amino acids. The V segment lost 6 bases and the J segment 7 bases; nucleotides outside the gene matches: 7. The CDR3 loop reads CASSPGTGNQPQHF. The CDR3, as DNA: TGTGCCAGCTCCCCCGGGACAGGGAACCAGCCCCAGCATTTT. The full variable domain, rest sourced from reference TRBV18 and TRBJ1-5, is NAGVMQNPRHLVRRRGQEARLRCSPMKGHSHVYWYRQLPEEGLKFMVYLQKENIIDESGMPKERFSAEFPKEGPSILRIQQVVRGDSAAYFCASSPGTGNQPQHFGDGTRLSIL.

The V gene is TRBV7-9, the J gene TRBJ1-2, with 9 positions matching TRBD1. Trimming at V came to 1 base and at J to 7 bases, leaving 10 bases not matched to a gene. The length of the CDR3 is 16 residues. CDR1 is SEHNR and CDR2 is FQNEAQ in the germline V gene (reference sequence). CDR3 sequence: CASSLVVMGTGSGYTF. The CDR3 DNA follows: TGTGCCAGCAGCTTAGTCGTTATGGGGACAGGGAGTGGCTACACCTTC.

This chain links TRBV6-5 with TRBJ2-7; no clear D. Looked up from germline, CDR1 is MNHEY and CDR2 is SVGAGI. CDR3 length equals 15 residues. V was trimmed by 0 bases and J by 3 bases, leaving 12 bases between them. CDR3 region: CASSYSGKRIYEQYF. The CDR3 region has the DNA TGTGCCAGCAGTTACTCGGGCAAAAGGATCTACGAGCAGTACTTC.

The sample holds a few counts of this clone. The chain employs TRBV15 and TRBJ1-6; TRBD1 is a possible D gene (5 bases). The CDR3 consists of 13 residues. Trimming removed 6 bases at V and 7 bases at J, with 10 bases between. The germline V gene encodes CDR1 LNHNV and CDR2 YYDKDF (reference sequence). Written as DNA, the CDR3 is TGTGCCACCAGGGACACCGTCAATTCACCCCTCCACTTT. This gives the protein CATRDTVNSPLHF.

This chain connects TRBV7-6 to TRBJ1-3; TRBD1 might be the D (5 bases). CDR1 and CDR2 from the germline V gene are SGHVS and FNYEAQ. V dropped 5 bases and J dropped 0 bases, with 14 bases sitting between them. The CDR3 length is 16 residues. DNA for the CDR3: TGTGCCAGCAGCCCTAGCAGGGTGGGCTCTGGAAACACCATATATTTT. Encoded protein: CASSPSRVGSGNTIYF. Looking up the rest from reference TRBV7-6 and TRBJ1-3 gives the full variable domain: GAGVSQSPRYKVTKRGQDVALRCDPISGHVSLYWYRQALGQGPEFLTYFNYEAQQDKSGLPNDRFSAERPEGSISTLTIQRTEQRDSAMYRCASSPSRVGSGNTIYFGEGSWLTVV.

The genes are TRBV5-1 and TRBJ2-1, with D tentatively TRBD2 (6 bases). Per germline, CDR1 SGHRS and CDR2 YFSETQ. V was pared by 1 base and J by 4 bases, with 12 bases between. The CDR3 loop spans 15 amino acids. The CDR3 reads CASSLNGGFYNEQFF. The CDR3 DNA reads TGCGCCAGCAGCTTGAACGGGGGATTTTACAATGAGCAGTTCTTC.

The chain employs TRBV10-3 and TRBJ2-5; 8 bases agree with TRBD1. This CDR3 region has 13 residues. Germline V lookup: CDR1 ENHRY, CDR2 SYGVKD. J gave up 5 bases and V 6 bases, and 5 bases lay outside the gene matches. CDR3 loop: CAISQGAGETQYF. The CDR3 DNA sequence: TGTGCCATCAGCCAGGGGGCTGGGGAGACCCAGTACTTC.

The V and J genes are TRBV30 and TRBJ1-2, with D possibly matching TRBD1 (6 bases). CDR3 length: 13 amino acids. CDR1 is GTSNPN and CDR2 is SVGIG in the germline V gene (reference sequence). With 5 bases removed from V and 4 bases from J, the gap between germline ends came to 14 bases. The chain's CDR3 is CAWGTQGFYGYTF. In DNA, the CDR3 is TGTGCCTGGGGTACACAGGGTTTCTATGGCTACACCTTC. Combining the CDR3 with reference TRBV30 and TRBJ1-2 gives the whole variable domain SQTIHQWPATLVQPVGSPLSLECTVEGTSNPNLYWYRQAAGRGLQLLFYSVGIGQISSEVPQNLSASRPQDRQFILSSKKLLLSDSGFYLCAWGTQGFYGYTFGSGTRLTVV.

This clone was detected only a few times. This CDR3 is CASSIGRPSTEAFF. The DNA for the CDR3 is TGTGCCAGTAGTATCGGTAGGCCGAGCACTGAAGCTTTCTTT. V usage is TRBV19 and J usage is TRBJ1-1; no clear D gene. Germline loops: CDR1 LNHDA, CDR2 SQIVND (reference sequence). The ends were cut back, 3 bases at V and 4 bases at J, with 12 bases in the middle. This CDR3 spans 14 amino acids.

V gene TRBV5-6 combines with J gene TRBJ2-7, with 14 bases matching TRBD2. This CDR3 spans 17 amino acids. The V and J ends lost 4 bases and 3 bases, in that order; junction bases with no gene match: 9. Germline loops: CDR1 SGHDT, CDR2 YYEEEE. CDR3 sequence: CASSEGTSGGRIYEQYF. CDR3 coding DNA: TGTGCCAGCAGCGAGGGGACTAGCGGGGGTCGGATCTACGAGCAGTACTTC.

V usage is TRBV7-6 and J usage is TRBJ2-1; D is unclear. The V end lost 8 bases, the J end lost 10 bases, and 18 bases lay between the germline ends. Germline assignment: CDR1 SGHVS and CDR2 FNYEAQ. The CDR3 covers 13 residues. This CDR3 is CASRSGSIREQFF. CDR3 coding DNA: TGTGCCAGCCGATCGGGTTCTATCAGGGAGCAGTTCTTC.

A single count supports this clone. This rearrangement joins TRBV30 to TRBJ2-2; TRBD2 aligns across 11 bases. With V trimmed by 1 base and J by 7 bases, 8 bases remained unmatched. This CDR3 has 16 amino acids. The germline gives CDR1 GTSNPN, CDR2 SVGIG (reference sequence). This CDR3 reads CAWSGVAGGPNGELFF. In nucleotides, the CDR3 is TGTGCCTGGAGTGGAGTAGCGGGAGGGCCAAACGGGGAGCTGTTTTTT.

The V gene is TRBV20-1, the J gene TRBJ1-2; D is uncertain. The CDR3 is 11 amino acids. The V end was cut by 3 bases, the J end by 8 bases, with 10 bases between. Germline CDR1 DFQATT, CDR2 SNEGSKA (reference sequence). This CDR3 is CSASDSYGYTF. Written as DNA, the CDR3 is TGCAGTGCTAGTGACTCGTACGGCTACACCTTC.

The chain couples TRBV2 to TRBJ1-4; a possible D gene is TRBD1 (6 bases). The CDR3 totals 15 residues. From germline, CDR1 is SNHLY and CDR2 FYNNEI. The V end lost 4 bases, the J end lost 0 bases, and 9 bases lay between the germline ends. DNA for the CDR3: TGTGCCAGCAGTGGGACAGCTGCAACTAATGAAAAACTGTTTTTT. Protein: CASSGTAATNEKLFF.

This sequence joins TRBV5-1 and TRBJ2-1, with D possibly called TRBD1 or TRBD2 (6 bases each). The CDR3 is 15 residues long. CDR1 SGHRS and CDR2 YFSETQ come from the germline V gene. Trimming took 0 bases from V and 6 from J, leaving 13 bases between them. This CDR3 reads CASSLAGDFGNEQFF. DNA of the CDR3: TGCGCCAGCAGCTTGGCAGGGGACTTCGGCAATGAGCAGTTCTTC.

The sample holds a few counts of this clone. V and J are TRBV5-1 and TRBJ1-1; 7 bases map to TRBD1. J lost 8 bases, V lost 0 bases, and 4 bases had no gene match. Looked up from germline, CDR1 is SGHRS and CDR2 is YFSETQ. This CDR3 region has 13 residues. DNA for the CDR3: TGCGCCAGCAGCTTGGTTGGGGACAGAGAAGCTTTCTTT. It yields the protein CASSLVGDREAFF.

The V and J genes are TRBV5-1 and TRBJ2-7; D not certain. The V gene lost 3 bases and the J gene lost 5 bases, with 12 bases spanning the gap. This CDR3 region has 13 residues. From germline, CDR1 is SGHRS and CDR2 YFSETQ. CDR3 in amino acids: CASSSSPLNEQYF. CDR3 nucleotides: TGCGCCAGCAGCTCCTCCCCCCTTAACGAGCAGTACTTC.